A single sample gave rise to the 19 T cell receptor beta chains below, sequenced in a study of blood T cell repertoires in COVID-19. Using immunoSEQ multiplex PCR, the repertoire was profiled, and TCRdb retains in-frame clones only, with some absent. The repertoire includes approximately 31,000 clones, approximately 90% of them detected once, and 12% sits in the top ten. The specimen was peripheral blood. Source of these receptors: a human donor in a cohort sampled during active COVID-19.

This clone is medium-sized (0.01 to 0.1%) by share. The genes are TRBV6-4 and TRBJ2-1; no definite D call. The CDR3 spans 13 residues. V was shortened by 4 bases and J by 0 bases, with 4 bases between the two germline ends. CDR1 MRHNA and CDR2 SNTAGT come from the germline V gene. The CDR3 reads CASSAGSYNEQFF. As DNA, the CDR3 is TGTGCCAGCAGTGCGGGCTCCTACAATGAGCAGTTCTTC.

This clone showed up just once. Other DNA sequences in the sample encode the same CDR3. The chain employs TRBV5-8 and TRBJ1-1, with TRBD1 identical over 10 bases. Per germline, CDR1 SGHTS and CDR2 YDEGEE. The CDR3 runs 14 residues. The J segment lost 4 bases and the V segment lost 4 bases, leaving 4 bases of the junction unmatched. The CDR3 DNA reads TGTGCCAGCAGCCTCGGACAGGGGGGCACTGAAGCTTTCTTT. It codes for CASSLGQGGTEAFF.

V is TRBV3-1 (or the pseudogene TRBV3-2) and J is TRBJ2-3; tentatively, D is TRBD1 (5 bases). V was cut by 3 bases and J by 2 bases, with 15 bases left in between. Per the germline V gene, CDR1 is LGHDT and CDR2 is YNNKEL (reference sequence). This CDR3 contains 16 residues. The DNA of the CDR3 is TGTGCCAGCAGCCAGCTTCAGGGTTCCTTCACAGATACGCAGTATTTT. It codes for CASSQLQGSFTDTQYF.

The chain combines TRBV19 with TRBJ1-5; 7 bases line up with TRBD1. This CDR3 comprises 16 residues. Germline-derived CDR1 and CDR2 are LNHDA and SQIVND (reference sequence). The V segment lost 2 bases and the J segment 3 bases; nucleotides outside the gene matches: 7. DNA for the CDR3: TGTGCCAGTAGTATAATTTCCAGGGGGGCCAATCAGCCCCAGCATTTT. This encodes CASSIISRGANQPQHF.

The chain employs TRBV27 and TRBJ2-3; TRBD1 is a possible D gene (6 bases). The CDR3 has 14 residues. Germline assignment: CDR1 MNHEY and CDR2 SMNVEV (reference sequence). V was shortened by 8 bases and J by 3 bases, with 15 bases between the two germline ends. CDR3 residues: CASADRSWTDTQYF. The CDR3, as DNA: TGTGCCAGCGCGGACAGATCGTGGACAGATACGCAGTATTTT.

Written as DNA, the CDR3 is TGCGCCAGCAGCCTACAGGGGGCTATGATTGGAGAGACCCAGTACTTC. It encodes CASSLQGAMIGETQYF. J is TRBJ2-5 and V is TRBV5-1, with 9 bases matching TRBD1. CDR1 is SGHRS and CDR2 is YFSETQ in the germline V gene. Losses at the gene ends were 4 bases for V and 4 bases for J; bases not matched to a gene: 11. The CDR3 is 16 residues long.

The rearrangement links TRBV4-1 to TRBJ1-5; 7 bases agree with TRBD1. Looked up from germline, CDR1 is MGHRA and CDR2 is YSYEKL. The CDR3 is 14 amino acids. V shed 2 bases, J shed 5 bases, and the junction held 3 bases outside the gene matches. CDR3 region: CASSQWDSYQPQHF. The CDR3 DNA reads TGCGCCAGCAGCCAATGGGACAGTTATCAGCCCCAGCATTTT.

This clone has only one observation. V is TRBV7-2 and J is TRBJ2-7; 10 bases are a match to TRBD2. V trimming: 5 bases; J trimming: 2 bases; junction bases outside the gene matches: 6. The length of the CDR3 is 15 residues. The germline CDR1 and CDR2 sequences are SGHTA and FQGNSA. CDR3 sequence (DNA): TGTGCCAGCAGCGATAGCGGGAGGTCCCCCTACGAGCAGTACTTC. It translates to CASSDSGRSPYEQYF.

A single count supports this clone. This chain links TRBV6-5 with TRBJ2-7, with 9 bases that match TRBD2. V gave up 0 bases and J gave up 4 bases; unmatched junction bases: 7. The CDR3 is 16 residues long. Germline V CDR1 and CDR2: MNHEY, SVGAGI. CDR3 amino acids: CASSYSSAGGRYEQYF. In nucleotides, the CDR3 is TGTGCCAGCAGTTACTCGTCTGCGGGAGGGCGATACGAGCAGTACTTC.

In DNA form, the CDR3 reads TGCGCCAGCAGCTTCCCGGGACAGGGTAACGAGCAGTACTTC. It encodes CASSFPGQGNEQYF. The chain carries TRBV5-1 and TRBJ2-7; 9 nucleotides align to TRBD1. The CDR3 covers 14 residues. Germline assignment: CDR1 SGHRS and CDR2 YFSETQ. J gave up 5 bases and V 2 bases, and 5 bases lay outside the gene matches.

This rearrangement joins TRBV5-1 to TRBJ2-7, with 12 bases matching TRBD2. Trimming at V came to 6 bases and at J to 5 bases, leaving 6 bases not matched to a gene. CDR1 is SGHRS and CDR2 is YFSETQ in the germline V gene. The length of the CDR3 is 14 residues. The CDR3, as DNA: TGCGCCAGCACTCCCTCTAGCGGGAGGGACGAGCAGTACTTC. Amino acids: CASTPSSGRDEQYF.

This chain connects TRBV6-2 or TRBV6-3 to TRBJ2-1; a possible D gene is TRBD2 (6 bases). The CDR3 totals 15 residues. Germline V lookup: CDR1 MNHEY, CDR2 SVGEGT. Trimming stripped 6 bases from V and 1 base from J, with 13 bases between. The CDR3 DNA reads TGTGCCAGCAGCCCCTGGAGGGTATCCTACAATGAGCAGTTCTTC. This gives the protein CASSPWRVSYNEQFF.

The V gene is TRBV5-1, the J gene TRBJ1-5; D remains unclear. V lost 1 base and J lost 1, with 12 bases in between. The CDR3 totals 16 residues. Germline V gives CDR1 SGHRS, CDR2 YFSETQ. CDR3: CASSLTGGSSNQPQHF. CDR3 DNA: TGCGCCAGCAGCTTGACGGGAGGGTCGAGCAATCAGCCCCAGCATTTT.

The V and J genes are TRBV5-4 and TRBJ2-7; 7 positions match TRBD1. The J segment lost 5 bases and the V segment lost 4 bases, leaving 3 bases of the junction unmatched. The CDR3 length is 12 residues. From germline, CDR1 is SGHNT and CDR2 YYREEE (reference sequence). CDR3 protein: CASSPDRDEQYF. DNA for the CDR3: TGTGCCAGCAGCCCCGACAGGGACGAGCAGTACTTC.

The chain employs TRBV28 and TRBJ1-5; weak D call: TRBD1 (6 bases). CDR1 and CDR2 (germline): MDHEN, SYDVKM. The ends were cut back, 2 bases at V and 2 bases at J, with 10 bases in the middle. The CDR3 has 15 residues. CDR3 sequence reads: CASSLQGRGNQPQHF. As DNA, the CDR3 is TGTGCCAGCAGTTTACAGGGGAGGGGCAATCAGCCCCAGCATTTT. The variable domain in full, completed from reference TRBV28 and TRBJ1-5, reads DVKVTQSSRYLVKRTGEKVFLECVQDMDHENMFWYRQDPGLGLRLIYFSYDVKMKEKGDIPEGYSVSREKKERFSLILESASTNQTSMYLCASSLQGRGNQPQHFGDGTRLSIL.

The chain links TRBV10-1 to TRBJ1-5; TRBD1 matches at 10 bases. The CDR3 extends over 15 amino acids. Germline lookup yields CDR1 WNHNN and CDR2 SYGVQD (reference sequence). V lost 3 bases and J lost 4; bases outside the gene matches: 3. The CDR3 DNA reads TGCGCCAGCAGTGAAGGGGACAGGGGAAATCAGCCCCAGCATTTT. Translated: CASSEGDRGNQPQHF.

The rearrangement uses TRBV18 and TRBJ2-2; 7 bases are a match to TRBD2. This CDR3 has 16 residues. J lost 5 bases, V lost 5 bases, and 11 bases had no gene match. Germline CDR1 is KGHSH and CDR2 is LQKENI. The CDR3 region is CASSERLAADTGELFF. As DNA, the CDR3 is TGTGCCAGCTCAGAGAGACTAGCAGCTGATACCGGGGAGCTGTTTTTT.

This CDR3 reads CASSPRADAYEQYF. DNA of the CDR3: TGCGCCAGCAGCCCCCGAGCGGACGCCTACGAGCAGTACTTC. The chain couples TRBV4-1 to TRBJ2-7; D might be TRBD2 (5 bases). The ends were cut back, 4 bases at V and 2 bases at J, with 12 bases in the middle. From germline, CDR1 is MGHRA and CDR2 YSYEKL. The CDR3 loop spans 14 amino acids.

The V and J genes are TRBV2 and TRBJ1-2; D gene uncertain. Germline V gene lookup returns CDR1 SNHLY and CDR2 FYNNEI. The V gene lost 7 bases and the J gene lost 4 bases, with 13 bases spanning the gap. This CDR3 has 13 amino acids. CDR3 region: CASTRGKPYGYTF. In DNA form, the CDR3 reads TGTGCCAGCACCAGAGGAAAGCCCTATGGCTACACCTTC.